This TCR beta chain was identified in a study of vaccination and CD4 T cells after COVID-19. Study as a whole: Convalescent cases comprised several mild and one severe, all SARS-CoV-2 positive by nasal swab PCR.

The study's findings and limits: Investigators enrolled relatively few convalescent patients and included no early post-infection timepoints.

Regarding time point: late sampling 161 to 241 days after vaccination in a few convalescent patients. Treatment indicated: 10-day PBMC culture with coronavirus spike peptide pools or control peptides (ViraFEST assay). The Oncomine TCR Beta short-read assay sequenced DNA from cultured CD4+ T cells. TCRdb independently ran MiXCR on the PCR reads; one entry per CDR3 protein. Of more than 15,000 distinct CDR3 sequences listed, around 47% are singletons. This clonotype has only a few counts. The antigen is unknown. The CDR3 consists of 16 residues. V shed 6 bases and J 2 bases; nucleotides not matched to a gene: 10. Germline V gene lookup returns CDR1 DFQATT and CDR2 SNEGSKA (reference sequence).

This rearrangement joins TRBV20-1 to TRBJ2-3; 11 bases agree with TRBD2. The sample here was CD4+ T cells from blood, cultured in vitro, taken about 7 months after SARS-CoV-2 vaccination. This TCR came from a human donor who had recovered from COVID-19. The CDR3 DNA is TGCAGTGCCGAGCTGCCTAGCGGGGGGTCCACAGATACGCAGTATTTT. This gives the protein CSAELPSGGSTDTQYF.